The clone carrying this T cell receptor (beta chain) is labeled as medium-sized. The record originates from a study of T cell repertoires in cytomegalovirus infection. MiXCR, run by TCRdb on the reads, gives a single entry per CDR3 protein. The sample records 310,000 or so distinct CDR3 sequences, around 9.1% being singletons. The junction had 4 bases not matched to a gene; V was cut back by 2 bases and J by 7 bases. There are 13 residues in the CDR3. Germline V gene data show CDR1 as SEHNR and CDR2 as FQNEAQ (reference sequence). This receptor was taken from a human donor in good health (CMV status not recorded). Some clones in this sample may be carry-over from other donors' samples. Sequenced: PBMCs. The gene calls are TRBV7-9 and TRBJ1-1; TRBD1 matches 7 bases. In nucleotides, the CDR3 is TGTGCCAGCAGCTTACTTCGGGACAGTGAAGCTTTCTTT. Residues: CASSLLRDSEAFF.